This T cell receptor beta chain was recovered during a study of T cells in Graves' hyperthyroidism and ophthalmopathy. Regions amplified from RNA transcripts were the TCR beta CDR3 regions. TCR CDR3 regions were first amplified by RT-PCR with HTBI primers. One entry per CDR3 protein results from TCRdb running MiXCR on the multiplex PCR reads. Altogether 93,000 or so distinct CDR3 sequences are present, 40% to 50% being singletons, with the ten largest covering 26%. There are many counts of this clonotype. What it binds is not known. Hyperthyroidism, newly diagnosed and lasting under 2 months, affected patients aged 18 to 65. Trimming took off 1 base at V and 6 bases at J, with 7 bases between the two ends. CDR1 SGHKS and CDR2 YYEKEE come from the germline V gene (reference sequence). This CDR3 contains 12 residues. Study results and caveats: Within blood appeared most thyroid clonotypes that had expanded above 0.001. Stable hyperthyroidism was told apart from ophthalmopathy by a model built on 13 V-J features.

The receptor's source is a man aged 40-55 years with Graves' hyperthyroidism. The genes are TRBV5-5 and TRBJ1-2, with a tentative D call TRBD1 (6 bases). The specimen sequenced was blood. CDR3 in amino acids: CASSLTGNGYTF. The CDR3 region has the DNA TGTGCCAGCAGCTTGACAGGGAATGGCTACACCTTC.